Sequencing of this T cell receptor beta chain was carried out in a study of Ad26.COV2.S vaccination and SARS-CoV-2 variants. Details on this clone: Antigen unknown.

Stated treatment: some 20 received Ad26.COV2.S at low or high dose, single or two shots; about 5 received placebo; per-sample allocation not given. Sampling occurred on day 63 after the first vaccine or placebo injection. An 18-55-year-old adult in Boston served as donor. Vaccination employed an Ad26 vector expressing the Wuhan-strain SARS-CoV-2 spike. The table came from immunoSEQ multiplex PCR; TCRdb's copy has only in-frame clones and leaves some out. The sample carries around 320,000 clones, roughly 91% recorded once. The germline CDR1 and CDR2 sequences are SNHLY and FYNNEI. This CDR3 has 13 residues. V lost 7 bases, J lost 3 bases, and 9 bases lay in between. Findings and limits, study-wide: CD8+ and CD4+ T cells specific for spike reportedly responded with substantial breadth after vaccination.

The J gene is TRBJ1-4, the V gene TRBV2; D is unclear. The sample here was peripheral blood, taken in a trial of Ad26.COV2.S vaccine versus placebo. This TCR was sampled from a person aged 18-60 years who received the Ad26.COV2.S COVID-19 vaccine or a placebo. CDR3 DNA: TGTGCCAGCACTCCCGGGGCTAATGAAAAACTGTTTTTT. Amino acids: CASTPGANEKLFF.